This T cell receptor (beta chain) was captured in a study of blood T cell repertoires in COVID-19. Study details: PBMCs, B-cell-depleted T cells, or T cells provided the cDNA or gDNA that made up the material.

Germline-derived CDR1 and CDR2 are LNHDA and SQIVND (reference sequence). This CDR3 region has 17 residues. J was trimmed by 0 bases and V by 3 bases; bases with no gene match: 11. Authors' methods: Amplification with reference gene primers provided the estimates of nucleated cell counts. TCRdb keeps only in-frame clones here, not all; method: immunoSEQ multiplex PCR. That table gives V, J and clone size, and the DNA gave D and trimming. The sample lists some 70,000 clones; 75% to 90% were seen once. Sequenced input: peripheral blood. The chain carries TRBV19 and TRBJ2-7; 7 nucleotides agree with TRBD1. This TCR came from a woman at least 80 years old with active COVID-19. The CDR3 DNA is TGTGCCAGTAGTATCTCGCCGCGACAGGGTTTCTCCTACGAGCAGTACTTC. Translated: CASSISPRQGFSYEQYF.